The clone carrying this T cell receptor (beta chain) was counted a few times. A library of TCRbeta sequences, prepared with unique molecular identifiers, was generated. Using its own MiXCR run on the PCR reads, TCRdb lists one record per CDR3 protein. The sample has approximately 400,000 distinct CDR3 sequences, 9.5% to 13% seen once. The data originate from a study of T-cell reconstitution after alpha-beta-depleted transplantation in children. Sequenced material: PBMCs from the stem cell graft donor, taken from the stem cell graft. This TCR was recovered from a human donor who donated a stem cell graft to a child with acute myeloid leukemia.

CDR3 residues: CSASPSGGSETQYF. DNA of the CDR3: TGCAGTGCTAGTCCTAGCGGGGGAAGTGAGACCCAGTACTTC. This chain uses TRBV20-1 with TRBJ2-5, with TRBD2 matching 10 bases. The CDR3 length is 14 residues. The germline V gene encodes CDR1 DFQATT and CDR2 SNEGSKA (reference sequence). V lost 3 bases and J lost 5; bases outside the gene matches: 6.